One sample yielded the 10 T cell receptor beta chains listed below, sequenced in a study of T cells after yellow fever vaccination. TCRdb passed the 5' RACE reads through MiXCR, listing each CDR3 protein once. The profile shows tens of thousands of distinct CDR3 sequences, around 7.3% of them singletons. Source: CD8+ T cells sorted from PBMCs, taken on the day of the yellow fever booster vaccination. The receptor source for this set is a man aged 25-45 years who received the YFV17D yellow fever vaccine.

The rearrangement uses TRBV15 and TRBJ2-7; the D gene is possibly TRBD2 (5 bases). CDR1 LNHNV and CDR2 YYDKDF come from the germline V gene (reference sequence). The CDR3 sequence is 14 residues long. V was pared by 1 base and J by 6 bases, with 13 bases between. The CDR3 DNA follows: TGTGCCACCAGCAGAGCGGGGAAGACACTCGAGCAGTACTTC. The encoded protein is CATSRAGKTLEQYF.

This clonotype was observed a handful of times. The chain's CDR3 is CASRHLDSAGEQYF. The DNA for the CDR3 is TGTGCCAGCAGGCACCTGGACAGTGCAGGCGAGCAGTACTTC. This chain links TRBV6-1 with TRBJ2-7; a weak D match, TRBD1 (6 bases). The CDR3 has 14 amino acids. Germline assignment: CDR1 MNHNS and CDR2 SASEGT. The germline V and J ends were trimmed by 6 bases and 6 bases, with 18 bases remaining between them.

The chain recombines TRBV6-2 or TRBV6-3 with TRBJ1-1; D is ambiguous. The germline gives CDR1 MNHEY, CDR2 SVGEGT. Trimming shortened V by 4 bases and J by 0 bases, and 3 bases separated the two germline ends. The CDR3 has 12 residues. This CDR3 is CASSFMNTEAFF. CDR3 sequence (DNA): TGTGCCAGCAGTTTTATGAACACTGAAGCTTTCTTT.

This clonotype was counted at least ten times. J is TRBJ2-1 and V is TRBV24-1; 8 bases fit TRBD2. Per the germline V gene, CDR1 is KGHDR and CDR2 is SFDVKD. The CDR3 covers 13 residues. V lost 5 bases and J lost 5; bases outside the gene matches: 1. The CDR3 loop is CATSALADNEQFF. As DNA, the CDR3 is TGTGCCACCAGTGCACTAGCGGACAATGAGCAGTTCTTC.

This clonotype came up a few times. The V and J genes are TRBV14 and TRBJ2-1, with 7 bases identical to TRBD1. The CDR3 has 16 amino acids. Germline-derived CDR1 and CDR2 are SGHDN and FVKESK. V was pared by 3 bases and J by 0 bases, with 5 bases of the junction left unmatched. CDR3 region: CASSHRTGPSYNEQFF. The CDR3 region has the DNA TGTGCCAGCAGCCATAGGACAGGTCCCTCCTACAATGAGCAGTTCTTC.

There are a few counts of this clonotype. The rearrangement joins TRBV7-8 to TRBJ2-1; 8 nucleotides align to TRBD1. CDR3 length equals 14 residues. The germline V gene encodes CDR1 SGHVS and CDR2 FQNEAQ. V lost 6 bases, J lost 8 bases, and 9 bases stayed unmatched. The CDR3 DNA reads TGTGCCAGCAGTTTGCAGACAGGGGTGGATGAGCAGTTCTTC. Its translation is CASSLQTGVDEQFF.

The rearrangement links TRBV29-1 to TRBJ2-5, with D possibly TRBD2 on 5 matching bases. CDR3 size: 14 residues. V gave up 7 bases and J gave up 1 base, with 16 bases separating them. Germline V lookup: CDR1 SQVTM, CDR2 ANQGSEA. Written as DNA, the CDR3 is TGCAGCGCTGAGGGTGGTTTCAGCCAAGAGACCCAGTACTTC. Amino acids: CSAEGGFSQETQYF.

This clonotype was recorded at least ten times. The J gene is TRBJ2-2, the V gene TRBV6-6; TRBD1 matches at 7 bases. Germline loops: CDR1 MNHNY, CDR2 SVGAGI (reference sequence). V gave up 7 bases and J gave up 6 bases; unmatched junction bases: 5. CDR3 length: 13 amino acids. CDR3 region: CASKGTEPGELFF. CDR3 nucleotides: TGTGCCAGCAAGGGGACAGAACCCGGGGAGCTGTTTTTT.

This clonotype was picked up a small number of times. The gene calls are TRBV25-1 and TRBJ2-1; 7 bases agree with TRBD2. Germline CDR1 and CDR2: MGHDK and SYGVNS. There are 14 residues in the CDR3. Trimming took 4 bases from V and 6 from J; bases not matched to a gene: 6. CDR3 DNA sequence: TGTGCCAGCAGTGCCCCGACTAGCTTCAATGAGCAGTTCTTC. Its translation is CASSAPTSFNEQFF.

CDR3: CSARPRTFPDAQFF. CDR3 nucleotides: TGCAGTGCTAGACCCAGGACTTTTCCCGATGCGCAGTTCTTC. The chain joins TRBV20-1 to TRBJ2-1; the D gene is possibly TRBD2 (5 bases). Germline V gene lookup returns CDR1 DFQATT and CDR2 SNEGSKA (reference sequence). Trimming pared 2 bases from V and 12 bases from J, leaving 20 bases between. This CDR3 spans 14 amino acids.